Listed here are 5 T cell receptor beta chains from one sample, sequenced in a study of cytomegalovirus exposure and HLA in healthy donors. Amplification used 60 Vbeta primers and 13 Jbeta primers. Here immunoSEQ multiplex PCR was the method, and the copy in TCRdb shows in-frame clones only, minus some. The repertoire consists of 130,000 to 150,000 clones, with 60% to 85% occurring once and the leading ten covering less than 3%. Sequenced sample: PBMCs. These receptors all stem from a male donor in good health and CMV-seronegative.

This clone came up once. This rearrangement joins TRBV2 to TRBJ1-5, with 7 bases identical to TRBD1. CDR3 length equals 16 residues. The J segment lost 4 bases and the V segment lost 7 bases, leaving 13 bases of the junction unmatched. Germline-derived CDR1 and CDR2 are SNHLY and FYNNEI. Here the CDR3 reads CASKPRQGIGNQPQHF. CDR3 DNA sequence: TGTGCCAGCAAACCCCGACAGGGAATAGGGAATCAGCCCCAGCATTTT.

This chain uses TRBV7-9 with TRBJ1-1; 7 nucleotides line up with TRBD1. CDR3 length: 18 amino acids. Per the germline V gene, CDR1 is SEHNR and CDR2 is FQNEAQ (reference sequence). The V gene end was trimmed by 1 base and the J gene end by 4 bases; junction bases not matched to a gene: 15. The chain's CDR3 is CASSLVGPGVRGPTEAFF. CDR3 sequence (DNA): TGTGCCAGCAGCTTAGTTGGGCCGGGGGTTAGGGGGCCCACTGAAGCTTTCTTT.

The CDR3 DNA reads as TGTGCCAGCAGCCCCGAGGAGGGGTTTGGGGATGAGCAGTTCTTC. This translates into CASSPEEGFGDEQFF. The chain has TRBV9 and TRBJ2-1; D might be TRBD2 (6 bases). The CDR3 length is 15 residues. V lost 4 bases and J 8 bases, leaving 19 bases between the germline ends. Germline V CDR1 and CDR2: SGDLS, YYNGEE.

The V call is TRBV10-3, the J call TRBJ2-7; D might be TRBD1 (8 bases). Trimming left V 3 bases short and J 3 bases short, with 15 bases between. This CDR3 is built from 15 residues. Germline CDR1 and CDR2: ENHRY and SYGVKD. The CDR3 DNA reads as TGTGCCATCAGTGACACCACAGGGGGGGTCTACGAGCAGTACTTC. Its translation is CAISDTTGGVYEQYF.

V and J are TRBV30 and TRBJ2-2; D remains unclear. Trimming shortened V by 3 bases and J by 7 bases, and 12 bases separated the two germline ends. This CDR3 is 13 amino acids long. CDR1 is GTSNPN and CDR2 is SVGIG in the germline V gene (reference sequence). CDR3 residues: CAWSQVRDGELFF. The CDR3 DNA is TGTGCCTGGAGCCAAGTACGAGACGGGGAGCTGTTTTTT.